The 18 T cell receptor beta chains listed next were all sequenced from one sample in a study of T-cell reconstitution after alpha-beta-depleted transplantation in children. Molecular barcoding with unique molecular identifiers was used for the TCRbeta library. Each CDR3 protein gets one entry after TCRdb re-called the PCR reads with MiXCR. The repertoire includes about 250,000 distinct CDR3 sequences, under 30% of them detected once, and roughly 5% sits in the top ten. The sample consisted of PBMCs, mostly from graft donor cells, taken 360 days after TCRalphabeta/CD19-depleted stem cell transplant. These receptors were obtained from a female patient between 2 and 10 years old who had a stem cell transplant for congenital amegakaryocytic thrombocytopenia, so the T cells may come from the graft donor.

CDR3 nucleotide sequence: TGTGCCACCAGTGACTGGGACATTTCAGATACGCAGTATTTT. The encoded protein is CATSDWDISDTQYF. The rearrangement joins TRBV24-1 to TRBJ2-3; a weak D match, TRBD1 (6 bases). The CDR3 runs to 14 residues. In germline, CDR1 is KGHDR, CDR2 SFDVKD. Trimming removed 4 bases from V and 4 bases from J, with 11 bases in between.

This clonotype was seen a handful of times. This chain joins TRBV6-2 or TRBV6-3 and TRBJ2-7; D uncertain. V was trimmed by 3 bases and J by 6 bases, leaving 9 bases between them. Germline-derived CDR1 and CDR2 are MNHEY and SVGEGT. This CDR3 contains 12 residues. The DNA for the CDR3 is TGTGCCAGCAGTTATGTGGGTTCCGAGCAGTACTTC. Translation gives CASSYVGSEQYF.

This clonotype occurred once. The V and J genes are TRBV7-9 and TRBJ2-1, with 7 bases fitting TRBD2. The CDR3 is 15 residues long. Trimming took 1 base from V and 7 from J; bases not matched to a gene: 7. Germline V gene data show CDR1 as SEHNR and CDR2 as FQNEAQ (reference sequence). The CDR3 loop is CASSLGYGRINEQFF. The CDR3 DNA is TGTGCCAGCAGCTTAGGGTACGGGAGGATAAATGAGCAGTTCTTC.

To note about this clonotype: The limits of the CDR3 on the DNA are not certain, so only TCRdb's listed CDR3 is given. The gene calls are TRBV11-2 and TRBJ1-4. The CDR3 contains 17 residues when both ends are counted. CDR1 and CDR2 from the germline V gene are SGHAT and FQNNGV. The CDR3 loop reads CASSLVVDGPLMKNCFF.

The gene calls are TRBV20-1 and TRBJ2-1; no reliable D call. The ends were cut back, 7 bases at V and 2 bases at J, with 9 bases in the middle. Germline CDR1 DFQATT, CDR2 SNEGSKA (reference sequence). The CDR3 totals 12 residues. CDR3 loop: CSGRLTYNEQFF. The CDR3 DNA reads as TGCAGTGGACGGCTAACCTACAATGAGCAGTTCTTC.

The chain has TRBV25-1 and TRBJ1-1, with TRBD1 matching 10 bases. With V trimmed by 4 bases and J by 0 bases, 5 bases remained unmatched. The CDR3 runs to 16 residues. Germline V lookup: CDR1 MGHDK, CDR2 SYGVNS. The chain's CDR3 is CASSGGQGYMNTEAFF. In DNA, the CDR3 is TGTGCCAGCAGTGGGGGACAGGGGTACATGAACACTGAAGCTTTCTTT.

The V and J genes are TRBV5-6 and TRBJ2-1; TRBD1 or TRBD2 may be the D gene (5 bases each). This CDR3 region has 15 residues. V was clipped by 4 bases and J by 10 bases, with 21 bases between them. Germline V lookup: CDR1 SGHDT, CDR2 YYEEEE. The CDR3 coding sequence is TGTGCCAGCAGCCTCCTAGGGACGGCTAATGAAGAGCAGTTCTTC. Translating gives CASSLLGTANEEQFF.

This clonotype was counted a few times. The genes are TRBV4-1 and TRBJ2-7; 11 positions match TRBD2. The V segment lost 2 bases and the J segment 4 bases; nucleotides outside the gene matches: 13. Looked up from germline, CDR1 is MGHRA and CDR2 is YSYEKL. The CDR3 totals 18 residues. This chain's CDR3 is CASSQPTRLAGSRYEQYF. The CDR3, as DNA: TGCGCCAGCAGCCAACCAACACGACTAGCGGGAAGTCGGTACGAGCAGTACTTC.

This clonotype was observed a few times. V usage is TRBV12-3 or TRBV12-4 and J usage is TRBJ2-7; 7 bases agree with TRBD1. CDR3 size: 16 residues. With V trimmed by 2 bases and J by 3 bases, 10 bases remained unmatched. CDR3 nucleotides: TGTGCCAGCAGTTTAAAGAGGTTGACAGGGAGCTACGAGCAGTACTTC. It encodes CASSLKRLTGSYEQYF.

In its sample, this clonotype was seen a few times. V usage is TRBV5-1 and J usage is TRBJ1-1, with 7 bases that match TRBD1. CDR1 and CDR2 (germline): SGHRS, YFSETQ. CDR3 size: 13 residues. The V gene end was trimmed by 6 bases and the J gene end by 5 bases; junction bases not matched to a gene: 7. The chain's CDR3 is CASTGQLVTEAFF. CDR3 nucleotide sequence: TGCGCCAGCACGGGACAGTTGGTAACTGAAGCTTTCTTT. Using reference TRBV5-1 and TRBJ1-1 for the parts outside the CDR3, the full variable domain is KAGVTQTPRYLIKTRGQQVTLSCSPISGHRSVSWYQQTPGQGLQFLFEYFSETQRNKGNFPGRFSGRQFSNSRSEMNVSTLELGDSALYLCASTGQLVTEAFFGQGTRLTVV.

This clonotype has just a few counts. This rearrangement joins TRBV2 to TRBJ1-6, with TRBD1 as a possible D gene (5 bases). Germline CDR1 SNHLY, CDR2 FYNNEI. The CDR3 covers 13 residues. Trimming left V 11 bases short and J 8 bases short, with 16 bases between. CDR3 region: CASDGGTDSPLHF. CDR3 nucleotide sequence: TGTGCCTCCGACGGGGGGACGGATTCACCCCTCCACTTT.

This rearrangement joins TRBV4-1 to TRBJ1-4; tentatively, D is TRBD1 (6 bases). Germline V gene sequence: CDR1 MGHRA, CDR2 YSYEKL. CDR3 length: 15 residues. The germline V and J ends were trimmed by 0 bases and 8 bases, with 13 bases remaining between them. The CDR3 bases are TGCGCCAGCAGCCAAGACCCGGCAGGGGAGGAAAAACTGTTTTTT. Translating it yields CASSQDPAGEEKLFF.

J is TRBJ2-5 and V is TRBV12-3 or TRBV12-4, with 8 bases fitting TRBD1. The CDR3 spans 15 residues. J was trimmed by 5 bases and V by 6 bases; bases with no gene match: 11. CDR3 DNA sequence: TGTGCCAGCAGAAAAAACACAGGGGGTGGGGAGACCCAGTACTTC. It yields the protein CASRKNTGGGETQYF.

V usage is TRBV4-2 and J usage is TRBJ2-4; 8 bases match TRBD1. The V segment lost 5 bases and the J segment 6 bases; nucleotides outside the gene matches: 9. This CDR3 region has 15 residues. Germline V gives CDR1 LGHNA, CDR2 YNFKEQ. The CDR3 here is CASSAPGTGTNIQYF. For the CDR3, the DNA is TGTGCCAGCAGCGCCCCCGGGACAGGAACAAACATTCAGTACTTC.

The chain uses TRBV7-9 and TRBJ2-7; 11 nucleotides match TRBD1. CDR3 length equals 17 residues. The V gene end was trimmed by 1 base and the J gene end by 3 bases; junction bases not matched to a gene: 8. Germline V gene lookup returns CDR1 SEHNR and CDR2 FQNEAQ (reference sequence). The CDR3 spells CASSLVGDRGYGYEQYF. CDR3 sequence (DNA): TGTGCCAGCAGCTTAGTCGGGGACAGGGGGTACGGCTACGAGCAGTACTTC.

This clonotype was observed a handful of times. The chain links TRBV12-3 or TRBV12-4 to TRBJ1-4; TRBD1 is a possible D gene (6 bases). CDR3 length: 15 amino acids. Trimming shortened V by 3 bases and J by 8 bases, and 16 bases separated the two germline ends. DNA of the CDR3: TGTGCCAGCAGTTTGGTACAGGGCCGAGGGGAAAAACTGTTTTTT. The encoded protein is CASSLVQGRGEKLFF.

This chain uses TRBV7-2 with TRBJ2-3; the D is unclear. Germline V gives CDR1 SGHTA, CDR2 FQGNSA. The length of the CDR3 is 16 residues. V lost 1 base and J lost 0, with 11 bases in between. The CDR3 sequence: CASSLGVRRSTDTQYF. The DNA for the CDR3 is TGTGCCAGCAGCTTAGGTGTCAGGCGTAGCACAGATACGCAGTATTTT.

The gene calls are TRBV10-3 and TRBJ1-2; D uncertain. Germline CDR1 reads ENHRY; CDR2 reads SYGVKD. V lost 3 bases, J lost 6 bases, and 17 bases lay in between. The CDR3 runs to 15 residues. The CDR3 region is CAISDYGALNDGYTF. The CDR3 bases are TGTGCCATCAGTGACTATGGAGCACTAAACGATGGCTACACCTTC.